This T cell receptor (beta chain) was retrieved from a study of shared clonotypes between healthy human individuals. Study results and limitations: The represented genetic and exposure-history diversity was limited by the small number of donors.

Each PCR replicate run on unsorted PBMC took in around 300 ng DNA, tens of thousands of T cell genomes. Per the original methods: ImmunoSEQ yielded junction-only sequences lacking quality scores, so filtering differed. The repertoire was sequenced with immunoSEQ multiplex PCR; TCRdb's copy has only in-frame clones and lacks some. V, J and clone size reflect that table, while D and trimming were determined from the DNA. The data hold some 530,000 clones, with 81% observed a single time. This clone was detected only once. No antigen is known for it. Other nucleotide sequences in the sample specify the same CDR3. CDR1 is MNHEY, CDR2 SVGAGI, per germline. The CDR3 is made up of 13 amino acids. Trimming removed 5 bases from V and 5 bases from J; junction bases left unmatched: 5.

This rearrangement joins TRBV6-5 to TRBJ1-2; 7 nucleotides agree with TRBD1. Sequencing used PBMCs. This receptor was identified in a woman aged 40 to 50 in good health. Some clones in this sample may be carry-over from other donors' samples. The CDR3 here is CASSPGQFYGYTF. For the CDR3, the DNA is TGTGCCAGCAGTCCGGGACAGTTTTATGGCTACACCTTC.